This entry lists 15 T cell receptor beta chains sequenced from one sample in a study of cytomegalovirus exposure and HLA in healthy donors. The PCR was carried out with 60 Vbeta primers and 13 Jbeta primers. TCRdb keeps only in-frame clones here, not all; method: immunoSEQ multiplex PCR. The data show 80,000 to 130,000 clones, with around 72% seen just once and roughly 13% held by the top ten. The source material was PBMCs. The receptors originated from a male donor in good health and CMV-seropositive.

This chain connects TRBV7-2 to TRBJ1-4; 8 positions agree with TRBD1. The germline CDR1 and CDR2 sequences are SGHTA and FQGNSA. CDR3 length: 14 amino acids. J was trimmed by 10 bases and V by 3 bases; bases with no gene match: 7. Written as DNA, the CDR3 is TGTGCCAGCAGCTTGGGCAGGGGGCCCGGAAAACTGTTTTTT. This gives the protein CASSLGRGPGKLFF.

The chain recombines TRBV27 with TRBJ2-4, with TRBD1 identical over 9 bases. V lost 6 bases, J lost 8 bases, and 17 bases stayed unmatched. CDR3 length equals 17 residues. CDR1 MNHEY and CDR2 SMNVEV come from the germline V gene (reference sequence). The CDR3 region has the DNA TGTGCCAGCAGGAACGGACAGGGGCGCTTGTCAAGTGACATTCAGTACTTC. Its translation: CASRNGQGRLSSDIQYF.

This chain uses TRBV23-1 with TRBJ2-7; 7 bases match TRBD1. TRBV23-1 is treated as an ORF (open reading frame) with a function not yet certain. V shed 4 bases and J 0 bases; nucleotides not matched to a gene: 9. The length of the CDR3 is 16 residues. The CDR3 sequence is CASSPPDRLASYEQYF. CDR3 nucleotide sequence: TGCGCCAGCAGTCCACCGGACAGGCTCGCCTCCTACGAGCAGTACTTC.

The rearrangement joins TRBV11-2 to TRBJ1-6; D is undetermined. Germline V CDR1 and CDR2: SGHAT, FQNNGV. This CDR3 has 14 residues. V lost 5 bases to trimming and J lost 12 bases, with 17 bases between them. The CDR3 here is CASSPAGGEEPLHF. The CDR3 region has the DNA TGTGCCAGCAGCCCGGCAGGCGGGGAAGAACCCCTCCACTTT.

The chain links TRBV30 to TRBJ1-1; D is unclear. CDR1 and CDR2 (germline): GTSNPN, SVGIG (reference sequence). This CDR3 has 15 residues. V was clipped by 1 base and J by 0 bases, with 12 bases between them. The CDR3 region is CAWSAPWPMNTEAFF. In DNA form, the CDR3 reads TGTGCCTGGAGTGCACCCTGGCCAATGAACACTGAAGCTTTCTTT.

This clone showed up just a few times. The chain links TRBV9 to TRBJ2-3; 8 bases agree with TRBD2. With V trimmed by 4 bases and J by 5 bases, 15 bases remained unmatched. Germline V gene sequence: CDR1 SGDLS, CDR2 YYNGEE. The CDR3 is made up of 17 amino acids. This chain's CDR3 is CASSPFNGGAPGDTQYF. The CDR3 DNA sequence: TGTGCCAGCAGCCCTTTCAACGGGGGGGCCCCTGGAGATACGCAGTATTTT.

This clone was counted a single time. The CDR3 loop reads CASSLKVAGPVNTIYF. In DNA form, the CDR3 reads TGTGCCAGCAGCTTAAAGGTGGCGGGCCCGGTAAACACCATATATTTT. The chain has TRBV7-9 and TRBJ1-3; no firm D call. The length of the CDR3 is 16 residues. Germline loops: CDR1 SEHNR, CDR2 FQNEAQ (reference sequence). V lost 2 bases and J 6 bases, leaving 17 bases between the germline ends.

The gene calls are TRBV5-3 and TRBJ1-2; TRBD1 might be the D (6 bases). TRBV5-3 is an ORF; its function is uncertain. V shed 3 bases and J shed 0 bases, with 15 bases lying between them. The CDR3 extends over 16 amino acids. The CDR3 reads CARSSPWTVANYGYTF. In nucleotides, the CDR3 is TGTGCCAGAAGCTCGCCGTGGACAGTAGCTAACTATGGCTACACCTTC.

CDR3 sequence: CATRAGWTAGELFF. CDR3 coding DNA: TGTGCCACCAGAGCGGGGTGGACGGCCGGGGAGCTGTTTTTT. The V and J genes are TRBV10-3 and TRBJ2-2; 7 bases match TRBD2. V dropped 10 bases and J dropped 6; count of bases not matched to a gene: 11. The V gene's germline CDR1 is ENHRY and CDR2 SYGVKD. The CDR3 has 14 residues.

This chain links TRBV29-1 with TRBJ2-5, with 7 bases fitting TRBD2. The CDR3 runs 11 residues. V gave up 3 bases and J gave up 5 bases; unmatched junction bases: 0. CDR1 and CDR2 from the germline V gene are SQVTM and ANQGSEA. Here the CDR3 reads CSVDGGETQYF. The CDR3 bases are TGCAGCGTTGACGGGGGGGAGACCCAGTACTTC.

The rearrangement uses TRBV5-1 and TRBJ2-3; D is unclear. Trimming took 0 bases from V and 6 from J, leaving 11 bases between them. The germline V gene has CDR1 SGHRS and CDR2 YFSETQ. There are 14 residues in the CDR3. The CDR3 region is CASSLGGRLDTQYF. The CDR3 nucleotides read TGCGCCAGCAGCTTGGGCGGCAGACTGGATACGCAGTATTTT.

The rearrangement uses TRBV30 and TRBJ1-1; D not certain. The CDR3 is 12 residues long. With 4 bases removed from V and 4 bases from J, the gap between germline ends came to 10 bases. Germline loops: CDR1 GTSNPN, CDR2 SVGIG (reference sequence). CDR3 DNA: TGTGCCTGGACTTGGTCGAGCACTGAAGCTTTCTTT. Translated: CAWTWSSTEAFF.

This chain connects TRBV9 to TRBJ1-5; D is ambiguous. Trimming shortened V by 4 bases and J by 3 bases, and 14 bases separated the two germline ends. The CDR3 spans 15 residues. The germline V gene has CDR1 SGDLS and CDR2 YYNGEE. CDR3 amino acids: CASSPDGESNQPQHF. CDR3 in DNA: TGTGCCAGCAGCCCAGACGGGGAATCCAATCAGCCCCAGCATTTT.

This clone was recorded only once. The chain is built from TRBV10-2 and TRBJ2-3; a weak D match, TRBD2 (6 bases). This CDR3 region has 15 residues. The germline V gene encodes CDR1 WSHSY and CDR2 SAAADI. The germline V and J ends were trimmed by 4 bases and 2 bases, with 13 bases remaining between them. The CDR3 DNA is TGCGCCAGCAGTGCTGGGCGGGGACCCACAGATACGCAGTATTTT. This sequence encodes CASSAGRGPTDTQYF.

V usage is TRBV7-2 and J usage is TRBJ1-2; D gene unclear. The CDR3 loop spans 13 amino acids. Germline V lookup: CDR1 SGHTA, CDR2 FQGNSA. The V end was cut by 5 bases, the J end by 5 bases, with 12 bases between. The CDR3 loop reads CASSISQRYGYTF. CDR3 in DNA: TGTGCCAGCAGCATTAGCCAGAGATATGGCTACACCTTC.